This T cell receptor (beta chain) derives from a study of blood T cells in healthy people across ages. Study summary: Per two T cells, template switching captured roughly one barcoded beta molecule.

Germline trimming cut 3 bases from V and 0 bases from J; bases unmatched to any gene: 7. CDR3 length: 17 residues. The germline gives CDR1 MNHNS, CDR2 SASEGT. Primers used in a second PCR of roughly 6 to 12 cycles were a sample-barcoded 5' primer and a J-beta primer mix. The template-switch adaptor, which had 12 random nucleotides, put a tag on each cDNA molecule. One entry per CDR3 protein, called by TCRdb with MiXCR from the 5' RACE reads. The data show more than 750,000 distinct CDR3 sequences, roughly 28% seen once. These records were also assigned to another study, of T cells of mothers and their children. That source reports: Donation involved a few healthy Caucasian mothers and the six children that they had.

What was sequenced was blood. The chain is built from TRBV6-1 and TRBJ1-1, with 10 bases identical to TRBD1. The TCR sequence derives from a woman aged 35 to 49 in good health. The CDR3 sequence: CASSDLATGGLNTEAFF. The CDR3 DNA follows: TGTGCCAGCAGTGACCTGGCGACAGGGGGCTTGAACACTGAAGCTTTCTTT.